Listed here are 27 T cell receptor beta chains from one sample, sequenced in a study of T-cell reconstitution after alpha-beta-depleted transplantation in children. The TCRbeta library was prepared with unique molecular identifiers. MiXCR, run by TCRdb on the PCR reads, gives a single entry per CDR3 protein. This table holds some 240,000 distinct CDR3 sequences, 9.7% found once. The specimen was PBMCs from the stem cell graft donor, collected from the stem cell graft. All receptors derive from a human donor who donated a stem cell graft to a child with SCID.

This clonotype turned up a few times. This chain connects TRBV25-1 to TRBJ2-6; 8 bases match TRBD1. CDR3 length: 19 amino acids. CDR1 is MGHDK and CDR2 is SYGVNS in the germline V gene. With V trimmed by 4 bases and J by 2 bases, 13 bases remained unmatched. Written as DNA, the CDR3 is TGTGCCAGCAGTGCCTTGACAGGGGTTTTATCGGCTGGGGCCAACGTCCTGACTTTC. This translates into CASSALTGVLSAGANVLTF. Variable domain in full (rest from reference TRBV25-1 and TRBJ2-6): EADIYQTPRYLVIGTGKKITLECSQTMGHDKMYWYQQDPGMELHLIHYSYGVNSTEKGDLSSESTVSRIRTEHFPLTLESARPSHTSQYLCASSALTGVLSAGANVLTFGAGSRLTVL.

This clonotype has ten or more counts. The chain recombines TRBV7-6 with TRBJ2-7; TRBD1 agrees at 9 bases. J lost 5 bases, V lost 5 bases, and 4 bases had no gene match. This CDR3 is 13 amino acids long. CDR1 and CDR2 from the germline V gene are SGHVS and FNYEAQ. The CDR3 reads CASSPRQGDEQYF. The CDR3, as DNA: TGTGCCAGCAGCCCTAGACAGGGGGACGAGCAGTACTTC. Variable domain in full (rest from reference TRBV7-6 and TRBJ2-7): GAGVSQSPRYKVTKRGQDVALRCDPISGHVSLYWYRQALGQGPEFLTYFNYEAQQDKSGLPNDRFSAERPEGSISTLTIQRTEQRDSAMYRCASSPRQGDEQYFGPGTRLTVT.

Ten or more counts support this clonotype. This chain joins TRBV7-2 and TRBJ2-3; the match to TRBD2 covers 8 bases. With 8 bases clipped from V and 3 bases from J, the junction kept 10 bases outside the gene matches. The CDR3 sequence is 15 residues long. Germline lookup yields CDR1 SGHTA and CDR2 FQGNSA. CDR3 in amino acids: CASRPGGGGTDTQYF. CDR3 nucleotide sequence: TGTGCCAGCCGCCCGGGGGGGGGAGGTACAGATACGCAGTATTTT.

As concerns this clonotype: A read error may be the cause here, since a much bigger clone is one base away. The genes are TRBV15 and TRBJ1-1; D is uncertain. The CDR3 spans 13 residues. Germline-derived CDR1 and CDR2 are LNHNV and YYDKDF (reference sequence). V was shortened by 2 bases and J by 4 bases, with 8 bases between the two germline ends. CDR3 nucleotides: TGTGCCACCAGCAGAAAGAGGGCCACTGAAGCTTTCTTT. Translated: CATSRKRATEAFF.

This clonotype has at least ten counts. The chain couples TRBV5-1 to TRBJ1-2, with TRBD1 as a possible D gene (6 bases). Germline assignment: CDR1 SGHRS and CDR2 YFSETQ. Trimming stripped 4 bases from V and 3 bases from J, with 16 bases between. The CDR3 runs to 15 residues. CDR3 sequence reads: CASSPGQTQYYGYTF. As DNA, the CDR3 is TGCGCCAGCAGCCCCGGACAGACCCAGTACTATGGCTACACCTTC.

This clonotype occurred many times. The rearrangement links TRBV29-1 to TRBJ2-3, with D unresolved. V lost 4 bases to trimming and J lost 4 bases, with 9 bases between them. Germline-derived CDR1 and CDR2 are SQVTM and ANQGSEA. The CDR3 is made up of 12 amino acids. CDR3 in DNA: TGCAGCGTTGTCCCCAATCCAGATACGCAGTATTTT. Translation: CSVVPNPDTQYF.

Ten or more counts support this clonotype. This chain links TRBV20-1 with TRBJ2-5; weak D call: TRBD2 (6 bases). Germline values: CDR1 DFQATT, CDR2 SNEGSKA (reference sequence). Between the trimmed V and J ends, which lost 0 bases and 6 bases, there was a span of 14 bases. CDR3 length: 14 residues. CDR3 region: CSARDSASAQTQYF. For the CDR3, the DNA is TGCAGTGCTAGAGATTCGGCTAGCGCCCAGACCCAGTACTTC.

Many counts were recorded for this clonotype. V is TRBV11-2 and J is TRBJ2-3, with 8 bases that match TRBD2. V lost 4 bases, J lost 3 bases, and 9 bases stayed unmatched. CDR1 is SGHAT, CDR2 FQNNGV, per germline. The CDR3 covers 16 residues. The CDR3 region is CASSYGGAEDTDTQYF. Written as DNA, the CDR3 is TGTGCCAGCAGCTACGGGGGGGCGGAAGATACAGATACGCAGTATTTT.

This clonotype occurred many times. CDR3 bases: TGTGCCACCAGCAGGGCTTTAGCGGGGGGGCAGGATCGGACGCAGTATTTT. It specifies CATSRALAGGQDRTQYF. The V and J genes are TRBV15 and TRBJ2-3; TRBD2 agrees at 11 bases. Germline loops: CDR1 LNHNV, CDR2 YYDKDF (reference sequence). The CDR3 has 17 amino acids. With 3 bases clipped from V and 9 bases from J, the junction kept 14 bases outside the gene matches.

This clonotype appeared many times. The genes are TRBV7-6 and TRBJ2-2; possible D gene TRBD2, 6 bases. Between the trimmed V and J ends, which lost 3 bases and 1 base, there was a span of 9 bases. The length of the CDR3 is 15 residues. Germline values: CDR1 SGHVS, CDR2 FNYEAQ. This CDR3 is CASSLGRGNTGELFF. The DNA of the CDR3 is TGTGCCAGCAGCTTGGGGCGGGGGAACACCGGGGAGCTGTTTTTT.

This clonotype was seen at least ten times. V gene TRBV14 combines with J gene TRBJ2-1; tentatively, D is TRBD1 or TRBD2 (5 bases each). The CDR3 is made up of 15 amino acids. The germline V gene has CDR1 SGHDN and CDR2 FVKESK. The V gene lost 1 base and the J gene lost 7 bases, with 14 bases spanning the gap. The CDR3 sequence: CASSQVRAWGNEQFF. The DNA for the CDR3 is TGTGCCAGCAGCCAAGTGAGGGCTTGGGGGAATGAGCAGTTCTTC.

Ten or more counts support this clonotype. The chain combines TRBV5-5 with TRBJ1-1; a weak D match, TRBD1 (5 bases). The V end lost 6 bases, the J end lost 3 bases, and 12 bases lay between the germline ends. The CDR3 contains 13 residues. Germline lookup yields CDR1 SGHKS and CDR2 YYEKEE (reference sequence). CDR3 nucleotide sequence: TGTGCCAGCACCGCGCCGGGGGACACTGAAGCTTTCTTT. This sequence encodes CASTAPGDTEAFF. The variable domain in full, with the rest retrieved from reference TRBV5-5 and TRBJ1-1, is DAGVTQSPTHLIKTRGQQVTLRCSPISGHKSVSWYQQVLGQGPQFIFQYYEKEERGRGNFPDRFSARQFPNYSSELNVNALLLGDSALYLCASTAPGDTEAFFGQGTRLTVV.

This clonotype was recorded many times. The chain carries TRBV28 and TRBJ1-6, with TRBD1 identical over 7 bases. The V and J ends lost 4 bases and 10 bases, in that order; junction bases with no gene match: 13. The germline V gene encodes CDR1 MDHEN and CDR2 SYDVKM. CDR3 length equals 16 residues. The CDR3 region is CASSWEGGEDRSPLHF. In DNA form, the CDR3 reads TGTGCCAGCAGTTGGGAAGGGGGCGAGGATAGGTCACCCCTCCACTTT.

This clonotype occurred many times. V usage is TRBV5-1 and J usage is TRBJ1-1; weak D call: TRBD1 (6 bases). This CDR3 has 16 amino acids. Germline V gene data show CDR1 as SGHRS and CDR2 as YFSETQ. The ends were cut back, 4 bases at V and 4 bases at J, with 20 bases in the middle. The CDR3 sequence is CASSGGTGSPPTEAFF. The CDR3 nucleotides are TGCGCCAGCAGCGGGGGAACAGGGTCCCCCCCCACTGAAGCTTTCTTT.

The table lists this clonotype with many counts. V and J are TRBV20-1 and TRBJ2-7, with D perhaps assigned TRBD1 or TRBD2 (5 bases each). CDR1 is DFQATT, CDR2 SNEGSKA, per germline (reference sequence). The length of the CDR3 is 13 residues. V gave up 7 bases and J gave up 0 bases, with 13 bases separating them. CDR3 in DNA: TGCAGTGTCAGAGCCGGGGCCTCCTACGAGCAGTACTTC. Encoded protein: CSVRAGASYEQYF.

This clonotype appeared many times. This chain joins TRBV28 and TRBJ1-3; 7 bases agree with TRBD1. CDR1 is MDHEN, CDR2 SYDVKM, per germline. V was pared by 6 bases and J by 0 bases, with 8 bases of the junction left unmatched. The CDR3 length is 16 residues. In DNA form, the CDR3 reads TGTGCCAGCAGCGTAGGGGGCACCTACTCTGGAAACACCATATATTTT. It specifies CASSVGGTYSGNTIYF. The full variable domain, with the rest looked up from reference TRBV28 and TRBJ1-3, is DVKVTQSSRYLVKRTGEKVFLECVQDMDHENMFWYRQDPGLGLRLIYFSYDVKMKEKGDIPEGYSVSREKKERFSLILESASTNQTSMYLCASSVGGTYSGNTIYFGEGSWLTVV.

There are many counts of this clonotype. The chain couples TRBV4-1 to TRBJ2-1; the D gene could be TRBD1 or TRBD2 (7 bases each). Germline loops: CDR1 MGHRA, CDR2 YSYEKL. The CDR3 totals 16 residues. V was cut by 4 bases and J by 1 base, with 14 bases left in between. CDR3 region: CASSPRAGQSYNEQFF. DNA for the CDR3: TGCGCCAGCAGCCCAAGAGCGGGACAGTCCTACAATGAGCAGTTCTTC.

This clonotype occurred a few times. CDR3 nucleotides: TGTGCCAGCAGTTTTCCGGGACTACCAGACAATGAGCAGTTCTTC. Encoded protein: CASSFPGLPDNEQFF. V is TRBV27 and J is TRBJ2-1, with TRBD2 matching over 7 bases. V shed 3 bases and J 5 bases; nucleotides not matched to a gene: 7. Germline V gene data show CDR1 as MNHEY and CDR2 as SMNVEV (reference sequence). There are 15 residues in the CDR3.

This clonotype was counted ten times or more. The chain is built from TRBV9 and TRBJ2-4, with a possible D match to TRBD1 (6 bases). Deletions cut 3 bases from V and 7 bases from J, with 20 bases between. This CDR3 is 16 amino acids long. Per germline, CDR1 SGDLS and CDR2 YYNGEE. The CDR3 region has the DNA TGTGCCAGCAGCGCCGACCGGGACACCCCGGGGAACATTCAGTACTTC. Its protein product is CASSADRDTPGNIQYF.

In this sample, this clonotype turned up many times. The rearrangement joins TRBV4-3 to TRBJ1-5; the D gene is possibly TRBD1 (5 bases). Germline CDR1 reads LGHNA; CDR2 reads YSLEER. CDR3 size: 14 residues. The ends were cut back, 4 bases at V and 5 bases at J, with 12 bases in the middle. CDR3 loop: CASSLALGDQPQHF. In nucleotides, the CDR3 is TGCGCCAGCAGCCTCGCTTTAGGGGATCAGCCCCAGCATTTT.

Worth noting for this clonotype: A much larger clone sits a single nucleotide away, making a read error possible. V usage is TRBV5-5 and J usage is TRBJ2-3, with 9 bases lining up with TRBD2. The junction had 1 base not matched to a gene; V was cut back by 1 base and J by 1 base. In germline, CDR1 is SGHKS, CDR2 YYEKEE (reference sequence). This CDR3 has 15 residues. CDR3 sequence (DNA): TGTGCCAGCAGCTTGTGGACTAGCGGCACAGATACGCAGTATTTT. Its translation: CASSLWTSGTDTQYF.

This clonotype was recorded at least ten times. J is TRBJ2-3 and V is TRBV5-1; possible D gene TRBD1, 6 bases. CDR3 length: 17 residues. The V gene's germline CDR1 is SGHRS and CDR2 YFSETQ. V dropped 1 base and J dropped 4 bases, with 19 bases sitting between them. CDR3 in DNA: TGCGCCAGCAGCTTGAGGACAGTGGGAATAGTGGCAGATACGCAGTATTTT. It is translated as CASSLRTVGIVADTQYF.

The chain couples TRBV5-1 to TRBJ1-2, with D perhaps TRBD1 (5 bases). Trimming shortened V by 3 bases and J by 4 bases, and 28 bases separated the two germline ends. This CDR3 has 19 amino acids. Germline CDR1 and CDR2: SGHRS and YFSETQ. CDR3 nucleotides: TGCGCCAGCAGCTCTCTTAAACCCGGGTCTCTCCTTGACAGCTATGGCTACACCTTC. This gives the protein CASSSLKPGSLLDSYGYTF.

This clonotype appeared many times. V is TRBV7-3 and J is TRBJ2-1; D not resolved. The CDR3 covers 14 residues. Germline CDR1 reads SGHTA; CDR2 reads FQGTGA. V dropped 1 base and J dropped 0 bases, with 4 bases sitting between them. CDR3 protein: CASSLSTSYNEQFF. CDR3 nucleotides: TGTGCCAGCAGCTTAAGCACCTCCTACAATGAGCAGTTCTTC.

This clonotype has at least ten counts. The CDR3 here is CASSLEWSGQGYEQYF. The CDR3 nucleotides read TGCGCCAGCAGCTTGGAGTGGTCTGGACAAGGCTACGAGCAGTACTTC. The J gene is TRBJ2-7, the V gene TRBV5-1, with D possibly matching TRBD1 (5 bases). Germline V gene data show CDR1 as SGHRS and CDR2 as YFSETQ. Trimming left V 0 bases short and J 3 bases short, with 16 bases between. The CDR3 extends over 16 amino acids.

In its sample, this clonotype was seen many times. The CDR3 protein is CASSPHTGITGELFF. In DNA, the CDR3 is TGTGCCAGCAGCCCGCACACAGGGATTACCGGGGAGCTGTTTTTT. V usage is TRBV4-2 and J usage is TRBJ2-2; TRBD1 might be the D (6 bases). The CDR3 has 15 amino acids. V was clipped by 4 bases and J by 5 bases, with 14 bases between them. Germline lookup yields CDR1 LGHNA and CDR2 YNFKEQ.

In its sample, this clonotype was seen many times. The CDR3 region is CSTRVGGAYNEQFF. Written as DNA, the CDR3 is TGCAGCACGAGGGTGGGGGGGGCCTACAATGAGCAGTTCTTC. The chain has TRBV20-1 and TRBJ2-1, with TRBD2 matching 7 bases. The CDR3 spans 14 residues. Germline V gene lookup returns CDR1 DFQATT and CDR2 SNEGSKA (reference sequence).